This TCR beta chain was documented in a study of T cell responses to AZD1222 COVID-19 vaccine. Study information: Timing groups of about 4 and about 12 weeks for second doses were pooled. Study-wide points: Within unmutated variant regions lay the reported targets of nearly half of spike-specific TCRs. CD4 TCRs linked to vaccination spanned spike, dominating at 160-218 and 743-854. Among those given AZD1222, only five or six were seropositive at baseline.

Measured with immunoSEQ multiplex PCR; TCRdb has only the in-frame clones, and not every one. Of 100,000 or so clones in the sample, around 90% were seen once. CDR1 and CDR2 from the germline V gene are ENHRY and SYGVKD. Trimming cost V 0 bases and J 12 bases, with 15 bases left between them. The CDR3 covers 15 residues. Comments on this clone: What it recognizes is unknown.

The specimen was peripheral blood, collected on day 0 of AZD1222 vaccination. V usage is TRBV10-3 and J usage is TRBJ1-6; tentative D call: TRBD1 (5 bases). This receptor was obtained from an adult in good health. The CDR3 DNA follows: TGTGCCATCAGTGAGTCGAACGGAGGGGAATTACCCCTCCACTTT. This sequence encodes CAISESNGGELPLHF.